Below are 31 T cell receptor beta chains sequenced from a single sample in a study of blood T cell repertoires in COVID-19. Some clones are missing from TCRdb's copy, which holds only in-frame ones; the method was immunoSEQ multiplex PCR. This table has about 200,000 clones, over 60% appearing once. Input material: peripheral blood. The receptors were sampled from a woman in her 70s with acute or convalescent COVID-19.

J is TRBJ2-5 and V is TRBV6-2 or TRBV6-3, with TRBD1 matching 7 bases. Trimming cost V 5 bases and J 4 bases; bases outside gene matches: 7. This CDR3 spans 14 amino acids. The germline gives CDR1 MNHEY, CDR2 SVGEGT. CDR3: CASSRDRQRETQYF. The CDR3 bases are TGTGCCAGCAGTCGGGACAGACAGAGAGAGACCCAGTACTTC.

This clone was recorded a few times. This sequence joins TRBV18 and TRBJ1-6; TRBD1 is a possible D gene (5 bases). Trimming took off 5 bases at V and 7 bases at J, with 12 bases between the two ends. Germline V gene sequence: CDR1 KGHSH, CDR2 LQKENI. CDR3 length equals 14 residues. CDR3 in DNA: TGTGCCAGCTCAACTTGGGGGGACAATTCACCCCTCCACTTT. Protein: CASSTWGDNSPLHF.

CDR3 sequence: CASSFNRKEAFF. DNA for the CDR3: TGTGCCAGCAGTTTTAACAGGAAAGAAGCTTTCTTT. This sequence joins TRBV12-3 or TRBV12-4 and TRBJ1-1; a weak D match, TRBD1 (5 bases). Trimming stripped 3 bases from V and 8 bases from J, with 10 bases between. The CDR3 totals 12 residues.

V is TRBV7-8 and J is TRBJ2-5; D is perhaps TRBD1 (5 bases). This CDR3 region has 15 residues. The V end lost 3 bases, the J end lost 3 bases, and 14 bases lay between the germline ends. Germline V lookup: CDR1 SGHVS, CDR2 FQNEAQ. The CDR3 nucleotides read TGTGCCAGCAGCTTTGGACACCACGCGGAAGAGACCCAGTACTTC. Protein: CASSFGHHAEETQYF.

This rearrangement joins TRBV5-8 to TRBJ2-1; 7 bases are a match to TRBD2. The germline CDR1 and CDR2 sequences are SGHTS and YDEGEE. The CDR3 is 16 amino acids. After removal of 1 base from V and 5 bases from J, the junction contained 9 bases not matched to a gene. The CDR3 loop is CASSLSRRGVDNEQFF. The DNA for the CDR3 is TGTGCCAGCAGCTTGTCTCGCCGGGGGGTGGACAATGAGCAGTTCTTC.

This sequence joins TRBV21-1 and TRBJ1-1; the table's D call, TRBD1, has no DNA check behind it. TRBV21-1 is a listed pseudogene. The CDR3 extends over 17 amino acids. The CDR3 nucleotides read TGTGCCAGCAGCCCTTCTATGTGGGGACAGGGGAAAAGTGAAGCTTTCTTT. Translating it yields CASSPSMWGQGKSEAFF.

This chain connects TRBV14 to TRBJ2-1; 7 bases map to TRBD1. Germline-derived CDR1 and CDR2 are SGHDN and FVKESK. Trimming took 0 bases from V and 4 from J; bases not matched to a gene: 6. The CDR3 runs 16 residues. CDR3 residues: CASSQDVGGDYNEQFF. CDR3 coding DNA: TGTGCCAGCAGCCAAGATGTAGGGGGCGATTACAATGAGCAGTTCTTC.

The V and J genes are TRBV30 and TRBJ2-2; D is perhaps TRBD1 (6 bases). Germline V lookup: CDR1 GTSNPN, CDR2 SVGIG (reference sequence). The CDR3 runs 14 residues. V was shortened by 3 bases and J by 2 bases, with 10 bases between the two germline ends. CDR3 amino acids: CAWSRDTNTGELFF. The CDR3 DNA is TGTGCCTGGAGCCGGGACACCAACACCGGGGAGCTGTTTTTT.

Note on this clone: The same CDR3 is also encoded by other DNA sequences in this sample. CDR3 sequence: CASSFDRQETQYF. CDR3 nucleotides: TGTGCCAGCAGCTTCGACAGACAAGAGACCCAGTACTTC. J is TRBJ2-5 and V is TRBV7-2; D is perhaps TRBD1 (5 bases). CDR1 SGHTA and CDR2 FQGNSA come from the germline V gene. With 3 bases removed from V and 2 bases from J, the gap between germline ends came to 7 bases. This CDR3 contains 13 residues.

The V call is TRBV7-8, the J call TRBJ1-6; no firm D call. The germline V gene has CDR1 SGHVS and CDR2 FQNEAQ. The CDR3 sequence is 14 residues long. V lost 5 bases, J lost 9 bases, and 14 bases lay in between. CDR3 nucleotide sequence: TGTGCCAGCAGCCTCTTAGGCGGGAGTTCACCCCTCCACTTT. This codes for CASSLLGGSSPLHF.

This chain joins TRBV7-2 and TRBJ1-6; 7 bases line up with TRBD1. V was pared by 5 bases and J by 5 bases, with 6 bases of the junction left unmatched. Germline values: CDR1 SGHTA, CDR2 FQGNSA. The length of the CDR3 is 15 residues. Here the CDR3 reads CASSADRVNNSPLHF. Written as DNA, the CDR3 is TGTGCCAGCAGCGCAGACAGGGTCAATAATTCACCCCTCCACTTT.

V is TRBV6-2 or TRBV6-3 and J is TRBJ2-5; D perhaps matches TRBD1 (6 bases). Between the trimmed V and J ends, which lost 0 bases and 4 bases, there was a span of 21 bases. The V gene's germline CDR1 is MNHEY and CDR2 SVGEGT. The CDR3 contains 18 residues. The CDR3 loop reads CASSYSPGAGAPRETQYF. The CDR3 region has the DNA TGTGCCAGCAGTTACTCGCCCGGGGCAGGGGCTCCTAGAGAGACCCAGTACTTC.

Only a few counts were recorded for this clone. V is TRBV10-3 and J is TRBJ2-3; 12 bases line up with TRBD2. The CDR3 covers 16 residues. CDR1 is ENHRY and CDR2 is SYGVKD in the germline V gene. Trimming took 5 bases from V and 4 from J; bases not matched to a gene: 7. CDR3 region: CAISSPSGGVADTQYF. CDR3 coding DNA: TGTGCCATCAGTTCTCCTAGCGGGGGGGTTGCAGATACGCAGTATTTT.

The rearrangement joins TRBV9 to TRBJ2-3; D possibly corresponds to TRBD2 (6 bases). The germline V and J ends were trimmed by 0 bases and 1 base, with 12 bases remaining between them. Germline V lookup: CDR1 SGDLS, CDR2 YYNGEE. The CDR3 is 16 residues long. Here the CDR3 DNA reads TGTGCCAGCAGCGTAGTCTGGAGGGCGGGCACAGATACGCAGTATTTT. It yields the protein CASSVVWRAGTDTQYF.

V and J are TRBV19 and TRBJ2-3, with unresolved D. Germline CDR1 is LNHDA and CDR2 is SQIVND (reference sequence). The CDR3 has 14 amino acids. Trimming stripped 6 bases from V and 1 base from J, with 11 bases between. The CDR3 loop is CASSWQDGTDTQYF. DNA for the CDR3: TGTGCCAGTAGCTGGCAGGATGGCACAGATACGCAGTATTTT.

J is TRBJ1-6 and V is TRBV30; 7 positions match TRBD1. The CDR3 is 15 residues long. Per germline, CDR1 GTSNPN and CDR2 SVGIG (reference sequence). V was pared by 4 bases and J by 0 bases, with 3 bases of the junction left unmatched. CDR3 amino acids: CAWTPGGSYNSPLHF. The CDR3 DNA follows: TGTGCCTGGACCCCAGGGGGCTCCTATAATTCACCCCTCCACTTT.

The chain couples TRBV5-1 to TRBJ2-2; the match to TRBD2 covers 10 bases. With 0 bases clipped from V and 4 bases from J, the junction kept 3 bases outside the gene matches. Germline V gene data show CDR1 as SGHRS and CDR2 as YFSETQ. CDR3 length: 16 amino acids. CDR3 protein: CASSLVAGGLTGELFF. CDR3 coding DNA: TGCGCCAGCAGCTTGGTAGCGGGGGGACTCACCGGGGAGCTGTTTTTT.

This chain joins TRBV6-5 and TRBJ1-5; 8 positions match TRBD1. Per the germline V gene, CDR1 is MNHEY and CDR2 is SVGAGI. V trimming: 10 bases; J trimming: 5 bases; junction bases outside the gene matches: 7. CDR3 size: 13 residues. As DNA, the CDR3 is TGTGCCACCGCCGGGACAGGAGATCAGCCCCAGCATTTT. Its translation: CATAGTGDQPQHF.

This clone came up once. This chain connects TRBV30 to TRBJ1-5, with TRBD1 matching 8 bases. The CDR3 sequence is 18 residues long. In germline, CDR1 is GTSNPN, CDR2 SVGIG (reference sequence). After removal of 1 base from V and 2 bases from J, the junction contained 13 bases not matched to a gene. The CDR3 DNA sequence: TGTGCCTGGAGTGCCCGGACAGGGAATTATGCGGGCAATCAGCCCCAGCATTTT. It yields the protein CAWSARTGNYAGNQPQHF.

CDR3 residues: CASSFAGTSGPDPQETQYF. CDR3 nucleotide sequence: TGTGCCAGCAGCTTCGCCGGGACTAGCGGGCCGGACCCCCAAGAGACCCAGTACTTC. This chain uses TRBV7-2 with TRBJ2-5; 12 positions agree with TRBD2. CDR1 is SGHTA and CDR2 is FQGNSA in the germline V gene. V shed 3 bases, J shed 1 base, and the junction held 12 bases outside the gene matches. CDR3 length: 19 amino acids.

The CDR3 nucleotides read TGCGCCAGCAGTGGGCTGCGGGATACGCAGTATTTT. Its protein is CASSGLRDTQYF. This chain links TRBV10-1 with TRBJ2-3; D ambiguous. V was cut by 4 bases and J by 6 bases, with 8 bases left in between. In germline, CDR1 is WNHNN, CDR2 SYGVQD (reference sequence). CDR3 length: 12 amino acids.

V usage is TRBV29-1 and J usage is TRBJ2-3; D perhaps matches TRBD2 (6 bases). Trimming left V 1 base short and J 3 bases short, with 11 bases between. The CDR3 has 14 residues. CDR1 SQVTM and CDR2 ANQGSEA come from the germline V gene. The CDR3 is CSVEAVGRTDTQYF. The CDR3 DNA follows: TGCAGCGTTGAAGCGGTCGGGAGAACAGATACGCAGTATTTT.

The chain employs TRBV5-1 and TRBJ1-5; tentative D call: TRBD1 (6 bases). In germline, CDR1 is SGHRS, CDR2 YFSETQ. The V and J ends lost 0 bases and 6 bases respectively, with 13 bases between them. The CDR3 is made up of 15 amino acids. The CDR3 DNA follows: TGCGCCAGCAGCTTGGATGGGGGGGCGAGTCAGCCCCAGCATTTT. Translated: CASSLDGGASQPQHF.

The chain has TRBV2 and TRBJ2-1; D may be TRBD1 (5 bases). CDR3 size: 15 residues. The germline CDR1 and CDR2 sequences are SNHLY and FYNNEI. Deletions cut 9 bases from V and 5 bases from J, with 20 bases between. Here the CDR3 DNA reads TGTGCCAGTTTCCCTTATCGACAGTTGAACAATGAGCAGTTCTTC. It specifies CASFPYRQLNNEQFF.

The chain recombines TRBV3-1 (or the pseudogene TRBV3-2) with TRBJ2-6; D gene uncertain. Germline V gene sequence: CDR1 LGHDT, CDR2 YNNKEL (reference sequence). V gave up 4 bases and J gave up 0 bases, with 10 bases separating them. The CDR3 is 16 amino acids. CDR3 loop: CASSPSSGSGANVLTF. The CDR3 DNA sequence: TGTGCCAGCAGCCCGTCGAGTGGCTCTGGGGCCAACGTCCTGACTTTC.

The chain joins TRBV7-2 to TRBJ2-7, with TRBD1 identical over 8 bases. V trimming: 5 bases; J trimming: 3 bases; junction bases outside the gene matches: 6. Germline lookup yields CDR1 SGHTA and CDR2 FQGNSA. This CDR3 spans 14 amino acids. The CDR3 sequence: CASSPDRGYYEQYF. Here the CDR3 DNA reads TGTGCCAGCAGCCCCGACAGGGGTTACTACGAGCAGTACTTC.

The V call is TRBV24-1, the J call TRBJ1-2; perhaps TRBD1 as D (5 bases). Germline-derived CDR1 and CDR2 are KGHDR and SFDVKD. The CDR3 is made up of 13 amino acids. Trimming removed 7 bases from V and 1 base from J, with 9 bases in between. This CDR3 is CATSLDSNYGYTF. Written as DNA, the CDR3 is TGTGCCACCAGCTTAGACAGTAACTATGGCTACACCTTC.

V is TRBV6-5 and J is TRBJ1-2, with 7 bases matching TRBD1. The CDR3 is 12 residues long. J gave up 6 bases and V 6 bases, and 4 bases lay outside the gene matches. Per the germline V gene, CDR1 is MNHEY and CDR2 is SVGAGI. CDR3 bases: TGTGCCAGCAGCGTAGACAGGGATGGCTACACCTTC. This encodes CASSVDRDGYTF.

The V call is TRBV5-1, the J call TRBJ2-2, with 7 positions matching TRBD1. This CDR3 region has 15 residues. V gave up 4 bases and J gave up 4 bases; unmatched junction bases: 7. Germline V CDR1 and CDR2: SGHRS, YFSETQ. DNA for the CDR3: TGCGCCAGCAGCGGGGACAGTCGAGTCACCGGGGAGCTGTTTTTT. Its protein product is CASSGDSRVTGELFF.

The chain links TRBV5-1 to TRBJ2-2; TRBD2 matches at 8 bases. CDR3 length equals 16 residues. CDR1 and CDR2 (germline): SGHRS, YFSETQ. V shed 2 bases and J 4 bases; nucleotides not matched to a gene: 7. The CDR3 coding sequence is TGCGCCAGCAGCTTCGGGGGGGCCTACCCCACCGGGGAGCTGTTTTTT. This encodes CASSFGGAYPTGELFF.

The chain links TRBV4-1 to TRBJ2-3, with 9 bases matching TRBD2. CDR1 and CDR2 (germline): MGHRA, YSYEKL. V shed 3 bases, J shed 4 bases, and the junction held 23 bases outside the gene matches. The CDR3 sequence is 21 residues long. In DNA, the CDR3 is TGCGCCAGCAGCCATCACCCTACTAAGCTCGAAAGCGGGGGGCGGGCAGATACGCAGTATTTT. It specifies CASSHHPTKLESGGRADTQYF.